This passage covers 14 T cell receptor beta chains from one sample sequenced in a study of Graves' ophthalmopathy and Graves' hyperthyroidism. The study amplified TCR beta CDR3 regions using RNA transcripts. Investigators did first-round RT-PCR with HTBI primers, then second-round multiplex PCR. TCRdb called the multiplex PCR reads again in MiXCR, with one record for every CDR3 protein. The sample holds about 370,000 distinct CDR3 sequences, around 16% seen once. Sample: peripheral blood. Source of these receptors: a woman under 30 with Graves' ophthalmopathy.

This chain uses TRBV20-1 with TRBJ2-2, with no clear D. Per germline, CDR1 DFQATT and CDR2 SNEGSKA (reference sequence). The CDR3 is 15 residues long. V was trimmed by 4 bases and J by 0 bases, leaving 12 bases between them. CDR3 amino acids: CSANAETSNTGELFF. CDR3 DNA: TGCAGTGCTAATGCGGAAACCTCGAACACCGGGGAGCTGTTTTTT.

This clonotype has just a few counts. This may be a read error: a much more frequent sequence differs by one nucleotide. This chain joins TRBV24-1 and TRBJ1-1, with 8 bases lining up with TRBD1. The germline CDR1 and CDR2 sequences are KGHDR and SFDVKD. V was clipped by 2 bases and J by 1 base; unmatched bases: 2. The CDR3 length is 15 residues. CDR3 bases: TGTGCCACCAGTGATTCGGGACAGGAGAACACTGAAGCTTTCTTT. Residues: CATSDSGQENTEAFF.

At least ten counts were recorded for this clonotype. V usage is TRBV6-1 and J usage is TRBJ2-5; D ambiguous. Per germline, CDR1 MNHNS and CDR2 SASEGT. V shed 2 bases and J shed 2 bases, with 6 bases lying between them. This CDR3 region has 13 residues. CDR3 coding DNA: TGTGCCAGCAGTGAATGGTCTCAAGAGACCCAGTACTTC. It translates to CASSEWSQETQYF.

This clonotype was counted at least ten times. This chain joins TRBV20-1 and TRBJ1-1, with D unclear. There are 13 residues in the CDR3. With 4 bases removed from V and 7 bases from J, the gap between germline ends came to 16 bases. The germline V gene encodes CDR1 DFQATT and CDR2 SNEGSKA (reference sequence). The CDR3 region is CSATPGPIREAFF. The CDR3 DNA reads TGCAGTGCTACCCCCGGCCCTATCCGTGAAGCTTTCTTT.

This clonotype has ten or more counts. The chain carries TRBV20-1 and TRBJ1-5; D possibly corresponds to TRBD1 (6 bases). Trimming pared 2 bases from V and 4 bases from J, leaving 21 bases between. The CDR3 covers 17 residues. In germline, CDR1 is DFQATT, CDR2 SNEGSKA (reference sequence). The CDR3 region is CSARKASGDEGNQPQHF. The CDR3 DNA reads TGCAGTGCTAGAAAGGCTTCAGGGGACGAGGGAAATCAGCCCCAGCATTTT.

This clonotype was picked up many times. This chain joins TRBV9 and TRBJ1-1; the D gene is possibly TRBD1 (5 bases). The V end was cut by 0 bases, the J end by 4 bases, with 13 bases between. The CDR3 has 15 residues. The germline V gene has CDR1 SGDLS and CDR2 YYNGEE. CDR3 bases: TGTGCCAGCAGCGTAGATGAGGGGCGGTGCACTGAAGCTTTCTTT. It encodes CASSVDEGRCTEAFF.

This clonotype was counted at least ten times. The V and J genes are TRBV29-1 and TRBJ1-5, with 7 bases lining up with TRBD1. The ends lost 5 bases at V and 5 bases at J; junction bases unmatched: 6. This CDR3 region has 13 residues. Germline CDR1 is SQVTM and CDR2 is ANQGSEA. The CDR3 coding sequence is TGCAGCGTTAGACAGGGAAAGGATCAGCCCCAGCATTTT. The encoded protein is CSVRQGKDQPQHF. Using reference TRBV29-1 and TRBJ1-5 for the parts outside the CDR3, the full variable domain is SAVISQKPSRDICQRGTSLTIQCQVDSQVTMMFWYRQQPGQSLTLIATANQGSEATYESGFVIDKFPISRPNLTFSTLTVSNMSPEDSSIYLCSVRQGKDQPQHFGDGTRLSIL.

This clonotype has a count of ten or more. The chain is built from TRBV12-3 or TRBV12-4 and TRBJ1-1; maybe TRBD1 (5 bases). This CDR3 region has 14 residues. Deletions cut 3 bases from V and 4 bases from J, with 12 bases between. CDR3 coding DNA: TGTGCCAGCAGTTTGGAGCGGGGCAGCACTGAAGCTTTCTTT. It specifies CASSLERGSTEAFF.

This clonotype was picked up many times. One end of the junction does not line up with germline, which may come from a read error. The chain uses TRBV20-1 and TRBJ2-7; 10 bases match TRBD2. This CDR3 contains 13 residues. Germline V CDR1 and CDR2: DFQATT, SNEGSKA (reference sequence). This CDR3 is CSARGVTSGDPNF. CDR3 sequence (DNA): TGCAGTGCTAGAGGGGTCACTAGCGGGGACCCTAACTTC.

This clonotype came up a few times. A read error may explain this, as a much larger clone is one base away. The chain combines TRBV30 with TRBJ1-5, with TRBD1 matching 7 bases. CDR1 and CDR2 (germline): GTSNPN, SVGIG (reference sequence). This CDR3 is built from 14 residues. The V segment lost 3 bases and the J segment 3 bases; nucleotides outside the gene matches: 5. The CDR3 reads CAWRETGNNQPQHF. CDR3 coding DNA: TGTGCCTGGAGGGAGACAGGGAACAATCAGCCCCAGCATTTT.

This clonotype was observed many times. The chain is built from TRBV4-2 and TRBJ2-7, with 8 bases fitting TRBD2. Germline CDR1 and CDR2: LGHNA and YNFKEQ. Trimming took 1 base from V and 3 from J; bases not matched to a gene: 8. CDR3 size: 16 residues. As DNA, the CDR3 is TGTGCCAGCAGCCAAGGGGCAGAAAGCGGGAGCTACGAGCAGTACTTC. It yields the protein CASSQGAESGSYEQYF.

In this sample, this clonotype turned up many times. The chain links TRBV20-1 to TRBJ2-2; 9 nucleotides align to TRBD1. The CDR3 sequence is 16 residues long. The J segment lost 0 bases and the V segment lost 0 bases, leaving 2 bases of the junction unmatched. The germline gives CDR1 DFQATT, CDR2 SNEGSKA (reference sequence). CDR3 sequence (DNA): TGCAGTGCTAGAGATCGGACAGGGGCGAACACCGGGGAGCTGTTTTTT. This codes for CSARDRTGANTGELFF.

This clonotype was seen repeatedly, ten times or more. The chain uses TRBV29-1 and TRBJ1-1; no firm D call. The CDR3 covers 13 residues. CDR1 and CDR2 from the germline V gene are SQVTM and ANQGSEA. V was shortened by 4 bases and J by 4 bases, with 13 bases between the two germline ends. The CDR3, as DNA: TGCAGCGTTGGAAGGGATTCTAGCACTGAAGCTTTCTTT. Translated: CSVGRDSSTEAFF.

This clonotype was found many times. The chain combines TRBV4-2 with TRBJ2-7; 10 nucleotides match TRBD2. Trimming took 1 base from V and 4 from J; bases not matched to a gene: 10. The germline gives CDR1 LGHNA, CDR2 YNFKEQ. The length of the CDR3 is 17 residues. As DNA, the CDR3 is TGTGCCAGCAGCCAAGTCGAGGCTAGCGGGAGTCGGTACGAGCAGTACTTC. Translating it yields CASSQVEASGSRYEQYF.